This entry lists 18 T cell receptor beta chains sequenced from one sample in a study of blood T cells in healthy people across ages. Next came a second PCR, run for roughly 6 to 11 cycles, which used a sample-barcoded 5' primer along with a J-beta primer mix. TCRdb fed the 5' RACE reads into MiXCR, producing one record per CDR3 protein. The profile shows roughly 800,000 distinct CDR3 sequences, roughly 60% of them singletons. The sample was blood. The source of these receptors is a man under 40 in good health.

The chain uses TRBV5-1 and TRBJ2-1; 9 bases align to TRBD2. This CDR3 has 15 amino acids. V shed 4 bases, J shed 10 bases, and the junction held 12 bases outside the gene matches. Germline CDR1 and CDR2: SGHRS and YFSETQ. CDR3 nucleotide sequence: TGCGCCAGCAGCGTCAGAAGTAGCGGGAGTGGCGAGCAGTTCTTC. Translated, it gives CASSVRSSGSGEQFF. Full variable domain (rest looked up from reference TRBV5-1 and TRBJ2-1): KAGVTQTPRYLIKTRGQQVTLSCSPISGHRSVSWYQQTPGQGLQFLFEYFSETQRNKGNFPGRFSGRQFSNSRSEMNVSTLELGDSALYLCASSVRSSGSGEQFFGPGTRLTVL.

The chain is built from TRBV7-9 and TRBJ2-5; D unresolved. The V end was cut by 6 bases, the J end by 4 bases, with 9 bases between. Germline CDR1 reads SEHNR; CDR2 reads FQNEAQ (reference sequence). The CDR3 is 12 amino acids. In DNA form, the CDR3 reads TGTGCCAGCAGTTACGCCTCAGAGACCCAGTACTTC. Its translation: CASSYASETQYF. Combining the CDR3 with reference TRBV7-9 and TRBJ2-5 gives the whole variable domain DTGVSQNPRHKITKRGQNVTFRCDPISEHNRLYWYRQTLGQGPEFLTYFQNEAQLEKSRLLSDRFSAERPKGSFSTLEIQRTEQGDSAMYLCASSYASETQYFGPGTRLLVL.

The chain uses TRBV3-1 and TRBJ1-1; 8 bases agree with TRBD1. Germline loops: CDR1 LGHDT, CDR2 YNNKEL (reference sequence). The trim removed 5 bases at V and 4 bases at J, leaving 12 bases unmatched. This CDR3 comprises 16 residues. The CDR3 loop is CASSSRTGRVGTEAFF. CDR3 DNA sequence: TGTGCCAGCAGCTCTCGGACAGGGAGGGTTGGCACTGAAGCTTTCTTT.

This chain links TRBV30 with TRBJ2-5; D is tentatively TRBD1 or TRBD2 (5 bases each). Germline values: CDR1 GTSNPN, CDR2 SVGIG (reference sequence). CDR3 length: 13 residues. V was pared by 5 bases and J by 1 base, with 11 bases between. The CDR3 nucleotides read TGTGCCTGGTTGCCGGGGACCCAAGAGACCCAGTACTTC. Its protein is CAWLPGTQETQYF.

The rearrangement uses TRBV7-9 and TRBJ2-3; TRBD1 is a possible D gene (6 bases). The CDR3 is made up of 12 amino acids. The germline V and J ends were trimmed by 8 bases and 3 bases, with 9 bases remaining between them. Germline-derived CDR1 and CDR2 are SEHNR and FQNEAQ (reference sequence). The CDR3 DNA reads TGTGCCAGCGCACAGGGTACAGATACGCAGTATTTT. Translated: CASAQGTDTQYF.

The V gene is TRBV4-2, the J gene TRBJ2-3; perhaps TRBD1 as D (6 bases). The CDR3 totals 14 residues. CDR1 and CDR2 (germline): LGHNA, YNFKEQ. V lost 0 bases and J 5 bases, leaving 9 bases between the germline ends. CDR3 DNA: TGTGCCAGCAGCCAAGAGGCAGGGGAAGATACGCAGTATTTT. Translation gives CASSQEAGEDTQYF.

The rearrangement links TRBV30 to TRBJ1-5; the D is unclear. The V end was cut by 0 bases, the J end by 0 bases, with 9 bases between. Germline V lookup: CDR1 GTSNPN, CDR2 SVGIG (reference sequence). The CDR3 contains 15 residues. CDR3 DNA: TGTGCCTGGAGTGTAGGCATAGCTAGCAATCAGCCCCAGCATTTT. Translating it yields CAWSVGIASNQPQHF.

The V call is TRBV6-1, the J call TRBJ2-1, with TRBD2 matching over 9 bases. Germline trimming cut 6 bases from V and 5 bases from J; bases unmatched to any gene: 8. This CDR3 contains 15 residues. Germline V gives CDR1 MNHNS, CDR2 SASEGT. CDR3 DNA sequence: TGTGCCAGCAGGAAGGGGGCTAGCGGGAACAATGAGCAGTTCTTC. It encodes CASRKGASGNNEQFF.

A few counts support this clonotype. V and J are TRBV7-2 and TRBJ2-5; 11 nucleotides line up with TRBD2. CDR1 and CDR2 from the germline V gene are SGHTA and FQGNSA. V shed 5 bases and J 7 bases; nucleotides not matched to a gene: 12. This CDR3 spans 16 amino acids. The CDR3 DNA follows: TGTGCCAGCAGCGCCGCAGGGACTAGCGGTTCGTGGACCCAGTACTTC. It specifies CASSAAGTSGSWTQYF.

This clonotype was seen a handful of times. The chain employs TRBV6-6 and TRBJ2-3; D unclear. The V end was cut by 0 bases, the J end by 2 bases, with 6 bases between. The germline V gene encodes CDR1 MNHNY and CDR2 SVGAGI (reference sequence). The CDR3 extends over 14 amino acids. The CDR3 bases are TGTGCCAGCAGTTACTCTCCAAACACAGATACGCAGTATTTT. Encoded protein: CASSYSPNTDTQYF.

This clonotype was seen only a few times. This chain links TRBV13 with TRBJ2-1; perhaps D is TRBD1 or TRBD2 (5 bases each). Trimming shortened V by 4 bases and J by 8 bases, and 18 bases separated the two germline ends. Germline CDR1 reads PRHDT; CDR2 reads FYEKMQ (reference sequence). The CDR3 contains 15 residues. This chain's CDR3 is CASSSPQSGRDEQFF. CDR3 nucleotides: TGTGCCAGCAGCTCCCCCCAGTCGGGGCGGGATGAGCAGTTCTTC. The variable domain in full, completed from reference TRBV13 and TRBJ2-1, reads AAGVIQSPRHLIKEKRETATLKCYPIPRHDTVYWYQQGPGQDPQFLISFYEKMQSDKGSIPDRFSAQQFSDYHSELNMSSLELGDSALYFCASSSPQSGRDEQFFGPGTRLTVL.

The chain has TRBV5-4 and TRBJ2-3; D is unclear. This CDR3 contains 15 residues. Germline V gene lookup returns CDR1 SGHNT and CDR2 YYREEE (reference sequence). Trimming took off 2 bases at V and 5 bases at J, with 15 bases between the two ends. The CDR3 sequence is CASSFGPAPEDTQYF. The CDR3 nucleotides read TGTGCCAGCAGCTTTGGGCCTGCTCCTGAAGATACGCAGTATTTT.

This sequence joins TRBV2 and TRBJ2-6; no reliable D call. The V gene lost 4 bases and the J gene lost 0 bases, with 10 bases spanning the gap. From germline, CDR1 is SNHLY and CDR2 FYNNEI. This CDR3 spans 16 amino acids. The CDR3 DNA is TGTGCCAGCAGTGGATCAGAGGTCTCTGGGGCCAACGTCCTGACTTTC. Translating gives CASSGSEVSGANVLTF.

V and J are TRBV4-3 and TRBJ2-2; TRBD1 matches at 7 bases. Germline values: CDR1 LGHNA, CDR2 YSLEER. With V trimmed by 4 bases and J by 4 bases, 12 bases remained unmatched. CDR3 size: 17 residues. As DNA, the CDR3 is TGCGCCAGCAGCCGGACCCCGACCGGGACAGCCACCGGGGAGCTGTTTTTT. Translating it yields CASSRTPTGTATGELFF.

The genes are TRBV20-1 and TRBJ1-1; 8 bases fit TRBD1. J gave up 0 bases and V 5 bases, and 2 bases lay outside the gene matches. CDR3 length: 13 amino acids. Germline assignment: CDR1 DFQATT and CDR2 SNEGSKA (reference sequence). The chain's CDR3 is CSAGTGVNTEAFF. The CDR3 nucleotides are TGCAGTGCTGGGACAGGTGTGAACACTGAAGCTTTCTTT.

The chain uses TRBV19 and TRBJ2-5; 7 nucleotides match TRBD1. Per the germline V gene, CDR1 is LNHDA and CDR2 is SQIVND (reference sequence). The trim removed 6 bases at V and 0 bases at J, leaving 7 bases unmatched. This CDR3 spans 15 amino acids. CDR3 DNA: TGTGCCAGTAGGGGGTCCGGACAGGACCAAGAGACCCAGTACTTC. Its protein product is CASRGSGQDQETQYF.

For this clonotype: A much larger clone differs from this one at a single base, so this may be a read error. The rearrangement uses TRBV14 and TRBJ2-1, with TRBD2 matching 8 bases. The J call may be faulty, since TRBJ2-7 better matches the DNA end. From germline, CDR1 is SGHDN and CDR2 FVKESK. This CDR3 has 16 residues. CDR3 bases: TGTGCCAGCAGCGCTTTCCGGGGGGGCTTGTACAATGAGCAGTACTTC. It yields the protein CASSAFRGGLYNEQYF.

The V call is TRBV29-1, the J call TRBJ2-3; 9 bases align to TRBD2. J was trimmed by 3 bases and V by 5 bases; bases with no gene match: 3. Germline-derived CDR1 and CDR2 are SQVTM and ANQGSEA. This CDR3 spans 13 amino acids. CDR3 sequence (DNA): TGCAGCGTTCAGGGACTAGCAACAGATACGCAGTATTTT. This codes for CSVQGLATDTQYF.